Reported below is one T cell receptor beta chain. CDR3 length: 14 residues. From germline, CDR1 is SGHTA and CDR2 FQGTGA. Trimming shortened V by 5 bases and J by 1 base, and 10 bases separated the two germline ends. The entry originates in a study of technical replicates of blood from several donors. TCRdb keeps only in-frame clones here, not all; method: immunoSEQ multiplex PCR. The sample has 75,000 or so clones, around 94% seen once. The sequenced material came from T cells isolated from PBMCs. The V and J genes are TRBV7-3 and TRBJ2-3; D is perhaps TRBD2 (6 bases). This receptor was taken from a human donor in good health. The CDR3 sequence is CASSPWGGTDTQYF. Written as DNA, the CDR3 is TGTGCCAGCAGCCCATGGGGGGGCACAGATACGCAGTATTTT.